This section outlines one T cell receptor (beta chain) sequence together with its context. The target of this receptor is not known. No base quality values were provided; no much bigger clone lies one nucleotide off. Relative to germline, V is 1 base shorter and J is 5 bases shorter, with 11 bases between their ends. The germline V gene sets CDR1 to MDHEN and CDR2 to SYDVKM. Including the terminal cysteine and phenylalanine, the CDR3 comprises 14 residues. The only DNA kept is the CDR3, 42 bases in frame from the first base. This sample was included in a study of T cell responses to AZD1222 COVID-19 vaccine (dated by TCRdb to the early 2020s). Regarding the complete study: AZD1222 recipients with second doses at about 4 weeks or about 12 weeks were pooled, because spike-specific TCR depth and breadth did not differ between schedules. TCR sequencing covered over 230 trial participants: about 210 given two doses of AZD1222 and 26 given two doses of MenACWY control vaccine. Trial participants were enrolled by age into 18-55, 56-69 and 70-plus year subgroups, with roughly 160, 29 and 62 TCR-sequenced participants respectively.

The CDR3 regions of human TCRbeta chains were analyzed by immunosequencing. Turning to the authors' computational methods: TCRs in the repertoires were compared against a reference library of SARS-CoV-2-specific TCRs that had been generated with the MIRA antigen-specificity platform. Breadth meant the fraction of unique TCRs that were SARS-CoV-2-associated, whereas depth meant the fraction of total T cells that were SARS-CoV-2-associated. Using the MIRA data, every spike-specific TCR was mapped to the spike region that the TCR reacted to and assigned to either a CD4 or a CD8 class. Log10-transformed breadth and depth values were compared by one-way ANOVA with Sidak's multiple comparisons tests. Drawn from immuneACCESS, this table holds only the in-frame rearrangements with V and J called that TCRdb kept. Clones are partly lost; checked studies trace under half to an unresolved V gene and leave the rest unexplained. Clone size and the V and J calls come from that table; the DNA yielded D and trimming. The sample table records some 190,000 clones; approximately 92% of these occur just once. Of the sample, 1% to 1.5% falls within the top ten clones.

The time point label on this specimen signifies: baseline before first vaccination. Vaccinee samples were obtained from the UK trials COV001 and COV002, which included a single-blind randomized controlled phase 2/3 trial of AZD1222 (ChAdOx1 nCoV-19) in healthy adults. Trial participant PBMC samples were collected at day 0 and day 28 after the second dose for TCRbeta chain sequencing. General conclusions and limits of the study: Conclusions about previously exposed vaccinees were limited because only six or seven AZD1222 recipients were SARS-CoV-2 seropositive at baseline. Spike-specific TCR breadth and depth rose significantly after two AZD1222 doses compared with day 0 and with MenACWY recipients. CD4 TCRs associated with the vaccine covered the entire spike protein, and the dominant responses were in regions 160-218 and 743-854. In the small 56-69-year group, the increase in depth fell short of significance, most likely because of low power. Because no samples from the day 14 peak response were available, repertoires could be characterized only after the peak T cell response. Nearly half of unique spike-specific TCRs reportedly recognized epitopes outside regions mutated in the B.1.351 and B.1.1.7 variants. Participants were mostly white British and included more females than males, and it was suggested by the authors that clonal diversity may have been underestimated.

The V and J segments used are TRBV28 and TRBJ2-5, and TRBD2 may be the D gene, going by 5 matching bases. This material consisted of peripheral blood, taken on day 0 of AZD1222 vaccination. The receptor was isolated from an adult in good health. The nucleotide sequence reads TGTGCCAGCAGTTTATCGGGGAGCGTGGAGACCCAGTACTTC. The resulting protein is CASSLSGSVETQYF.